Listed below are T cell receptor beta chains from one sample, sequenced in a study of blood T cell repertoires in COVID-19. Measured with immunoSEQ multiplex PCR; TCRdb has only the in-frame clones, and not every one. The data contain 95,000 to 150,000 clones, 86% of them singletons. Source material: peripheral blood. The receptors were gathered from a man aged 35 to 55 with acute or convalescent COVID-19. Each CDR3 is given with its conserved first and last residue. A D gene is named only where the DNA matches it firmly. Not every row has a clone size; where given, it reads once, few, many or a size class.

v_gene: TRBV10-2; j_gene: TRBJ2-7; abundance: -; d_gene: -; CDR3aa: CASSERGRAGRQYF; CDR3nt: TGCGCCAGCAGTGAGAGGGGGAGGGCCGGGAGGCAGTACTTC
v_gene: TRBV6-5; j_gene: TRBJ1-6; abundance: -; d_gene: TRBD1; CDR3aa: CASRSGTGNSPLHF; CDR3nt: TGTGCCAGCAGGTCCGGGACAGGGAACTCACCCCTCCACTTT
v_gene: TRBV4-3; j_gene: TRBJ1-4; abundance: -; d_gene: TRBD1; CDR3aa: CASSQTQGREKLFF; CDR3nt: TGCGCCAGCAGCCAAACACAGGGGAGGGAAAAACTGTTTTTT
v_gene: TRBV6-5; j_gene: TRBJ1-1; abundance: -; d_gene: TRBD1; CDR3aa: CASNLRTGGDTEAFF; CDR3nt: TGTGCCAGCAATCTTAGGACAGGCGGGGACACTGAAGCTTTCTTT
v_gene: TRBV7-2; j_gene: TRBJ1-2; abundance: -; d_gene: -; CDR3aa: CASSFQVDYGYTF; CDR3nt: TGTGCCAGCAGCTTTCAGGTCGACTATGGCTACACCTTC
v_gene: TRBV19; j_gene: TRBJ1-2; abundance: once; d_gene: -; CDR3aa: CASSITSHRDYGYTF; CDR3nt: TGTGCCAGTAGTATAACTTCACACCGGGATTATGGCTACACCTTC
v_gene: TRBV7-9; j_gene: TRBJ2-7; abundance: -; d_gene: -; CDR3aa: CASSLASDGQYEQYF; CDR3nt: TGTGCCAGCAGCTTAGCGTCCGATGGACAGTACGAGCAGTACTTC
v_gene: TRBV2; j_gene: TRBJ1-2; abundance: few; d_gene: -; CDR3aa: CASSSRGDNYGYTF; CDR3nt: TGTGCCAGCTCCTCTCGTGGAGACAACTATGGCTACACCTTC
v_gene: TRBV4-2; j_gene: TRBJ2-3; abundance: few; d_gene: -; CDR3aa: CASSQTTGGVDTQYF; CDR3nt: TGTGCCAGCAGCCAAACGACGGGGGGCGTAGATACGCAGTATTTT
v_gene: TRBV7-8; j_gene: TRBJ2-2; abundance: -; d_gene: -; CDR3aa: CASSLASGGNTGELFF; CDR3nt: TGTGCCAGCAGCTTAGCGTCCGGGGGGAACACCGGGGAGCTGTTTTTT
v_gene: TRBV7-9; j_gene: TRBJ2-3; abundance: once; d_gene: TRBD2; CDR3aa: CASTALQTSGGGGTDTQYF; CDR3nt: TGTGCCAGCACCGCGCTCCAGACTAGCGGGGGCGGCGGCACAGATACGCAGTATTTT
v_gene: TRBV3-1/TRBV3-2; j_gene: TRBJ2-7; abundance: -; d_gene: -; CDR3aa: CASSHSRGSFEQYF; CDR3nt: TGTGCCAGCAGCCATAGCCGGGGGTCGTTCGAGCAGTACTTC
v_gene: TRBV9; j_gene: TRBJ2-2; abundance: -; d_gene: -; CDR3aa: CASSVEPINTGELFF; CDR3nt: TGTGCCAGCAGCGTAGAACCTATTAACACCGGGGAGCTGTTTTTT
v_gene: TRBV6-5; j_gene: TRBJ1-1; abundance: -; d_gene: -; CDR3aa: CASSYGRNTEAFF; CDR3nt: TGTGCCAGCAGTTACGGGAGGAACACTGAAGCTTTCTTT
v_gene: TRBV12-5; j_gene: TRBJ2-2; abundance: -; d_gene: -; CDR3aa: CASGLGAGVPGELFF; CDR3nt: TGTGCTAGCGGGCTAGGAGCAGGGGTACCCGGGGAGCTGTTTTTT
v_gene: TRBV10-3; j_gene: TRBJ1-5; abundance: -; d_gene: -; CDR3aa: CAISDPFDSSNQPQHF; CDR3nt: TGTGCCATCAGTGACCCCTTCGACAGTAGCAATCAGCCCCAGCATTTT
v_gene: TRBV7-2; j_gene: TRBJ1-2; abundance: -; d_gene: TRBD1; CDR3aa: CASSREAQPGQLYGYTF; CDR3nt: TGTGCCAGCAGCCGCGAAGCACAACCGGGACAGCTTTATGGCTACACCTTC
v_gene: TRBV4-1; j_gene: TRBJ1-3; abundance: once; d_gene: TRBD1; CDR3aa: CASSQGLQGGTGNTIYF; CDR3nt: TGCGCCAGCAGCCAAGGGCTACAGGGGGGGACGGGAAACACCATATATTTT
v_gene: TRBV6-1; j_gene: TRBJ2-3; abundance: once; d_gene: TRBD2; CDR3aa: CASSDNSGGPGDTQYF; CDR3nt: TGTGCCAGCAGTGATAATAGCGGGGGACCAGGAGATACGCAGTATTTT
v_gene: TRBV4-1; j_gene: TRBJ1-3; abundance: -; d_gene: TRBD1; CDR3aa: CASSQPRTGIAGNTIYF; CDR3nt: TGCGCCAGCAGCCAACCGAGGACAGGGATTGCTGGAAACACCATATATTTT
v_gene: TRBV19; j_gene: TRBJ2-5; abundance: -; d_gene: -; CDR3aa: CASSPRTGSKTQYF; CDR3nt: TGTGCCAGTAGTCCCCGAACGGGGTCGAAGACCCAGTACTTC
v_gene: TRBV3-1/TRBV3-2; j_gene: TRBJ1-3; abundance: -; d_gene: -; CDR3aa: CASRGGNTIYF; CDR3nt: TGTGCCAGCCGGGGTGGAAACACCATATATTTT
v_gene: TRBV7-8; j_gene: TRBJ1-4; abundance: -; d_gene: -; CDR3aa: CASSLGHPSATNEKLFF; CDR3nt: TGTGCCAGCAGCTTAGGTCATCCCTCGGCAACTAATGAAAAACTGTTTTTT
v_gene: TRBV30; j_gene: TRBJ2-2; abundance: -; d_gene: TRBD1; CDR3aa: CAWSVLQGQSTWVGELFF; CDR3nt: TGTGCCTGGAGTGTATTACAGGGACAGTCTACGTGGGTCGGGGAGCTGTTTTTT
v_gene: TRBV24-1; j_gene: TRBJ2-7; abundance: -; d_gene: -; CDR3aa: CATSDSLAIGYEQYF; CDR3nt: TGTGCCACCAGTGACTCCCTAGCGATCGGCTACGAGCAGTACTTC
v_gene: TRBV9; j_gene: TRBJ1-5; abundance: once; d_gene: -; CDR3aa: CASSVDEFAEEHF; CDR3nt: TGTGCCAGCAGCGTAGATGAATTTGCCGAGGAGCATTTT
v_gene: TRBV6-2/TRBV6-3; j_gene: TRBJ2-3; abundance: -; d_gene: TRBD2; CDR3aa: CASSYSMGLAGGRTDTQYF; CDR3nt: TGTGCCAGCAGTTACTCGATGGGATTAGCGGGGGGGCGGACAGATACGCAGTATTTT
v_gene: TRBV12-3/TRBV12-4; j_gene: TRBJ1-4; abundance: -; d_gene: -; CDR3aa: CASRPPGERLFF; CDR3nt: TGTGCCAGCAGGCCACCAGGGGAAAGACTGTTTTTT
v_gene: TRBV11-2; j_gene: TRBJ2-3; abundance: -; d_gene: TRBD2; CDR3aa: CASSLWVAGTTDTQYF; CDR3nt: TGTGCCAGCAGCTTGTGGGTAGCGGGGACCACAGATACGCAGTATTTT
v_gene: TRBV4-1; j_gene: TRBJ1-4; abundance: once; d_gene: TRBD1; CDR3aa: CASSQTGGTNEKLFF; CDR3nt: TGCGCCAGCAGCCAAACAGGGGGCACTAATGAAAAACTGTTTTTT
v_gene: TRBV4-1; j_gene: TRBJ1-4; abundance: -; d_gene: -; CDR3aa: CASSHIATNEKLFF; CDR3nt: TGCGCCAGCAGCCATATTGCAACTAATGAAAAACTGTTTTTT
v_gene: TRBV4-3; j_gene: TRBJ2-1; abundance: -; d_gene: TRBD1; CDR3aa: CASSQEGTGLFNEQFF; CDR3nt: TGCGCCAGCAGCCAAGAAGGGACAGGTTTGTTCAATGAGCAGTTCTTC
v_gene: TRBV5-6; j_gene: TRBJ1-5; abundance: few; d_gene: -; CDR3aa: CASSLSRYTGQPQHF; CDR3nt: TGTGCCAGCAGCTTATCACGGTATACAGGTCAGCCCCAGCATTTT
v_gene: TRBV4-1; j_gene: TRBJ1-4; abundance: -; d_gene: TRBD1; CDR3aa: CASRPGQGFGNEKLFF; CDR3nt: TGCGCCAGCAGGCCGGGACAGGGGTTTGGTAATGAAAAACTGTTTTTT
v_gene: TRBV15; j_gene: TRBJ2-1; abundance: -; d_gene: TRBD2; CDR3aa: CATSRGLAGVGEQFF; CDR3nt: TGTGCCACCAGCAGAGGGCTAGCGGGAGTGGGTGAGCAGTTCTTC
v_gene: TRBV18; j_gene: TRBJ1-3; abundance: -; d_gene: -; CDR3aa: CASSPTPPQGSSGNTIYF; CDR3nt: TGTGCCAGCTCACCAACCCCCCCGCAGGGAAGCTCTGGAAACACCATATATTTT
v_gene: TRBV14; j_gene: TRBJ1-3; abundance: -; d_gene: -; CDR3aa: CASSQVSGNTIYF; CDR3nt: TGTGCCAGCAGCCAAGTATCCGGAAACACCATATATTTT
v_gene: TRBV7-2; j_gene: TRBJ2-1; abundance: -; d_gene: TRBD2; CDR3aa: CASSLGLPNEQFF; CDR3nt: TGTGCCAGCAGCCTGGGACTACCGAATGAGCAGTTCTTC
v_gene: TRBV5-4; j_gene: TRBJ2-7; abundance: -; d_gene: TRBD2; CDR3aa: CASSLRGGEKQYF; CDR3nt: TGTGCCAGCAGCCTCCGGGGAGGGGAGAAGCAGTACTTC
v_gene: TRBV6-4; j_gene: TRBJ2-3; abundance: -; d_gene: TRBD2; CDR3aa: CASSFSTSGSTSDTQYF; CDR3nt: TGTGCCAGCAGCTTCTCGACTAGCGGGAGTACGTCAGATACGCAGTATTTT
v_gene: TRBV11-2; j_gene: TRBJ1-2; abundance: -; d_gene: TRBD1; CDR3aa: CASSPDRVPYGYTF; CDR3nt: TGTGCCAGCTCCCCCGACAGGGTTCCCTACGGCTACACCTTC
v_gene: TRBV19; j_gene: TRBJ1-2; abundance: -; d_gene: TRBD1; CDR3aa: CASRQGFYGYTF; CDR3nt: TGTGCCAGTAGACAGGGGTTCTATGGCTACACCTTC